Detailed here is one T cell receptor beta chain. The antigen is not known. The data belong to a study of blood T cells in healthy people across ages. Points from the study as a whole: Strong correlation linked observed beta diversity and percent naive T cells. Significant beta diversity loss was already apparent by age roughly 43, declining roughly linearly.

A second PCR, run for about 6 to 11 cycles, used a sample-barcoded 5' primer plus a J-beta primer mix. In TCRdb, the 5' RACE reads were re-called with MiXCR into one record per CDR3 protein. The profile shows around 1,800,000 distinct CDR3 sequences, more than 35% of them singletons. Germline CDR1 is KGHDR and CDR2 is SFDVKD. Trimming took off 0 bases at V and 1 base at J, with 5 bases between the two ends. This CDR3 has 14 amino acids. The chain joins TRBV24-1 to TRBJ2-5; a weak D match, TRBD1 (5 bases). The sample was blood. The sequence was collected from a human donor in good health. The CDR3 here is CATSDLDSQETQYF. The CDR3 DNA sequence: TGTGCCACCAGTGATTTGGACAGCCAAGAGACCCAGTACTTC.